This T cell receptor beta chain was found in a study of control samples from healthy donors and cancer patients. Profiled with immunoSEQ multiplex PCR; TCRdb holds only in-frame clones, not every one. Of about 220,000 clones listed, 90% to 95% were seen once; the top ten hold 1.5%. Trimming shortened V by 6 bases and J by 3 bases, and 15 bases separated the two germline ends. The CDR3 spans 15 residues. Germline assignment: CDR1 MNHEY and CDR2 SVGAGI. This receptor was taken from a man aged 50-59 years in good health. Sequenced sample: blood. The chain is built from TRBV6-5 and TRBJ1-5; TRBD1 might be the D (6 bases). CDR3 DNA sequence: TGTGCCAGCAGGAGGGGGGGGGAGGTCAATCAGCCCCAGCATTTT. Residues: CASRRGGEVNQPQHF.